The 30 T cell receptor beta chains listed next were all sequenced from one sample in a study of blood T cell repertoires in COVID-19. The assay was immunoSEQ multiplex PCR, and TCRdb's table has in-frame clones only and misses some. This sample has almost 300,000 clones, with more than 85% found just once. The sequencing sample was made of peripheral blood. These receptors were taken from an older man with acute or convalescent COVID-19.

The chain recombines TRBV29-1 with TRBJ2-7; TRBD1 matches at 8 bases. V was pared by 4 bases and J by 4 bases, with 6 bases of the junction left unmatched. CDR1 is SQVTM and CDR2 is ANQGSEA in the germline V gene. This CDR3 region has 13 residues. Here the CDR3 reads CSVGSGGLYEQYF. In DNA, the CDR3 is TGCAGCGTTGGTTCAGGGGGCCTTTACGAGCAGTACTTC.

The sample holds a few counts of this clone. The genes are TRBV6-6 and TRBJ1-2; no reliable D call. CDR1 and CDR2 (germline): MNHNY, SVGAGI (reference sequence). Trimming stripped 7 bases from V and 5 bases from J, with 17 bases between. The CDR3 runs to 14 residues. The DNA of the CDR3 is TGTGCCAGCACCCTGACTACCGGGCAATATGGCTACACCTTC. This gives the protein CASTLTTGQYGYTF.

The gene calls are TRBV4-3 and TRBJ1-2; 7 positions agree with TRBD1. Germline values: CDR1 LGHNA, CDR2 YSLEER. V lost 0 bases to trimming and J lost 8 bases; unmatched junction nucleotides: 6. The CDR3 loop spans 14 amino acids. The CDR3 nucleotides are TGCGCCAGCAGCCAAGATCCCCGACAGGGCGGCTACACCTTC. Its translation is CASSQDPRQGGYTF.

CDR3: CASSTRQFAEAFF. CDR3 DNA sequence: TGTGCCAGCAGTACAAGACAGTTCGCTGAAGCTTTCTTT. The J gene is TRBJ1-1, the V gene TRBV7-2; possibly TRBD1 for D (5 bases). Trimming shortened V by 6 bases and J by 6 bases, and 14 bases separated the two germline ends. CDR1 is SGHTA and CDR2 is FQGNSA in the germline V gene. The CDR3 extends over 13 amino acids.

The V gene is TRBV5-4, the J gene TRBJ1-1; D may be TRBD1 (6 bases). Trimming shortened V by 3 bases and J by 1 base, and 7 bases separated the two germline ends. Per the germline V gene, CDR1 is SGHNT and CDR2 is YYREEE (reference sequence). The CDR3 consists of 13 residues. The CDR3 DNA reads as TGTGCCAGCAGCTGGGACAAGAACACTGAAGCTTTCTTT. This codes for CASSWDKNTEAFF. The full variable domain, completed using reference TRBV5-4 and TRBJ1-1, is ETGVTQSPTHLIKTRGQQVTLRCSSQSGHNTVSWYQQALGQGPQFIFQYYREEENGRGNFPPRFSGLQFPNYSSELNVNALELDDSALYLCASSWDKNTEAFFGQGTRLTVV.

This chain joins TRBV6-6 and TRBJ1-5; D may be TRBD1 (5 bases). Germline V CDR1 and CDR2: MNHNY, SVGAGI (reference sequence). Trimming removed 9 bases at V and 7 bases at J, with 13 bases between. The CDR3 is made up of 12 amino acids. CDR3 protein: CASSGPQQPQHF. The CDR3 bases are TGTGCCAGTTCAGGGCCCCAGCAGCCCCAGCATTTT.

The chain uses TRBV5-1 and TRBJ2-2, with D possibly matching TRBD1 (6 bases). V dropped 4 bases and J dropped 0 bases, with 13 bases sitting between them. Germline V gene data show CDR1 as SGHRS and CDR2 as YFSETQ. The CDR3 covers 16 residues. The chain's CDR3 is CASSPTGHPNTGELFF. In DNA form, the CDR3 reads TGCGCCAGCAGCCCGACGGGACATCCGAACACCGGGGAGCTGTTTTTT.

This clone was recorded only once. V usage is TRBV5-1 and J usage is TRBJ2-1, with TRBD1 identical over 7 bases. CDR1 and CDR2 from the germline V gene are SGHRS and YFSETQ. V dropped 0 bases and J dropped 6; count of bases not matched to a gene: 6. This CDR3 region has 15 residues. In DNA, the CDR3 is TGCGCCAGCAGCTTGGGACAGGGTATCCGCAATGAGCAGTTCTTC. It translates to CASSLGQGIRNEQFF.

CDR3 sequence reads: CASSYTPGVNYGYTF. The CDR3 DNA sequence: TGTGCCAGCAGTTATACGCCGGGGGTCAACTATGGCTACACCTTC. The V and J genes are TRBV6-2 or TRBV6-3 and TRBJ1-2, with a weak D call TRBD1 (5 bases). The CDR3 has 15 amino acids. The germline V and J ends were trimmed by 3 bases and 2 bases, with 13 bases remaining between them. Germline V gene data show CDR1 as MNHEY and CDR2 as SVGEGT.

The chain carries TRBV18 and TRBJ1-2, with 7 bases matching TRBD1. The CDR3 has 15 amino acids. The trim removed 0 bases at V and 3 bases at J, leaving 4 bases unmatched. From germline, CDR1 is KGHSH and CDR2 LQKENI. The CDR3 here is CASSPPDRVYYGYTF. The CDR3 DNA follows: TGTGCCAGCTCACCACCCGACAGGGTATACTATGGCTACACCTTC.

This chain connects TRBV18 to TRBJ2-7, with D possibly TRBD1 on 5 matching bases. V was pared by 1 base and J by 6 bases, with 10 bases between. The CDR3 extends over 13 amino acids. The germline V gene has CDR1 KGHSH and CDR2 LQKENI. The CDR3 region is CASSPQEGVEQYF. CDR3 bases: TGTGCCAGCTCACCACAAGAAGGGGTCGAGCAGTACTTC.

The chain has TRBV7-2 and TRBJ2-3; TRBD2 aligns across 7 bases. Germline CDR1 and CDR2: SGHTA and FQGNSA. V lost 5 bases, J lost 6 bases, and 8 bases stayed unmatched. The CDR3 totals 14 residues. The DNA of the CDR3 is TGTGCCAGCAGCCCCAGCGGGGCAAGGGATACGCAGTATTTT. Its protein is CASSPSGARDTQYF. Full variable domain (outside the CDR3, taken from reference TRBV7-2 and TRBJ2-3): GAGVSQSPSNKVTEKGKDVELRCDPISGHTALYWYRQSLGQGLEFLIYFQGNSAPDKSGLPSDRFSAERTGGSVSTLTIQRTQQEDSAVYLCASSPSGARDTQYFGPGTRLTVL.

The rearrangement joins TRBV11-2 to TRBJ1-6; D may be TRBD1 (5 bases). V was cut by 3 bases and J by 5 bases, with 8 bases left in between. Germline V gene lookup returns CDR1 SGHAT and CDR2 FQNNGV. The CDR3 is made up of 14 amino acids. The CDR3 bases are TGTGCCAGCAGCTTTCAAGGGGATAATTCACCCCTCCACTTT. Translated, it gives CASSFQGDNSPLHF.

This rearrangement joins TRBV11-2 to TRBJ2-7, with D maybe TRBD2 (6 bases). Germline CDR1 and CDR2: SGHAT and FQNNGV. There are 15 residues in the CDR3. The ends were cut back, 4 bases at V and 4 bases at J, with 17 bases in the middle. In DNA, the CDR3 is TGTGCCAGCAGCTACAATAGCGGAGCCCTGTACGAGCAGTACTTC. This sequence encodes CASSYNSGALYEQYF. The full variable domain, rest sourced from reference TRBV11-2 and TRBJ2-7, is EAGVAQSPRYKIIEKRQSVAFWCNPISGHATLYWYQQILGQGPKLLIQFQNNGVVDDSQLPKDRFSAERLKGVDSTLKIQPAKLEDSAVYLCASSYNSGALYEQYFGPGTRLTVT.

This clone has only one observation. The junction departs from the called germline gene at one end, perhaps through a read error. The J gene is TRBJ1-1, the V gene TRBV5-1; D uncertain. Germline values: CDR1 SGHRS, CDR2 YFSETQ. The CDR3 contains 14 residues. As DNA, the CDR3 is TGCGCCAGCAGCCTCGTCCCGGGGAACGCTGAAGCTTTCTTT. Its protein is CASSLVPGNAEAFF.

The chain recombines TRBV10-3 with TRBJ2-7; the D gene is possibly TRBD1 (7 bases). Germline V gives CDR1 ENHRY, CDR2 SYGVKD. Trimming took off 4 bases at V and 1 base at J, with 14 bases between the two ends. The length of the CDR3 is 15 residues. The CDR3 coding sequence is TGTGCCATCAGTGGGGCCAGGGGGGATTCCTACGAGCAGTACTTC. It specifies CAISGARGDSYEQYF.

The chain employs TRBV29-1 and TRBJ2-1; 9 bases fit TRBD2. Germline assignment: CDR1 SQVTM and CDR2 ANQGSEA. The CDR3 has 15 residues. Trimming removed 7 bases from V and 0 bases from J; junction bases left unmatched: 7. The DNA for the CDR3 is TGCAGCGCCAAGCGGGAGGATTCCTCCTACAATGAGCAGTTCTTC. It translates to CSAKREDSSYNEQFF.

This chain joins TRBV7-2 and TRBJ2-3; D uncertain. Trimming pared 5 bases from V and 5 bases from J, leaving 17 bases between. The CDR3 consists of 15 residues. CDR1 SGHTA and CDR2 FQGNSA come from the germline V gene. The DNA of the CDR3 is TGTGCCAGCAGCACTTCTCGGGTCCCACTAGATACGCAGTATTTT. Protein: CASSTSRVPLDTQYF. Looking up the rest from reference TRBV7-2 and TRBJ2-3 gives the full variable domain: GAGVSQSPSNKVTEKGKDVELRCDPISGHTALYWYRQSLGQGLEFLIYFQGNSAPDKSGLPSDRFSAERTGGSVSTLTIQRTQQEDSAVYLCASSTSRVPLDTQYFGPGTRLTVL.

The rearrangement links TRBV4-2 to TRBJ1-5; D remains unclear. The CDR3 is made up of 13 amino acids. Deletions cut 4 bases from V and 7 bases from J, with 11 bases between. The germline CDR1 and CDR2 sequences are LGHNA and YNFKEQ. The CDR3 DNA is TGTGCCAGCAGCCGGGGAGGATTCCAGCCCCAGCATTTT. Amino acid sequence: CASSRGGFQPQHF.

This chain connects TRBV6-5 to TRBJ2-7; 7 bases agree with TRBD2. The CDR3 contains 14 residues. With 8 bases clipped from V and 3 bases from J, the junction kept 10 bases outside the gene matches. Germline V CDR1 and CDR2: MNHEY, SVGAGI. The CDR3 sequence is CASGRGSANYEQYF. The CDR3 DNA follows: TGTGCCAGCGGTCGCGGGAGTGCTAACTACGAGCAGTACTTC.

The chain couples TRBV7-2 to TRBJ1-1, with 7 bases that match TRBD1. With 5 bases clipped from V and 1 base from J, the junction kept 7 bases outside the gene matches. CDR1 is SGHTA and CDR2 is FQGNSA in the germline V gene. The CDR3 runs 15 residues. Written as DNA, the CDR3 is TGTGCCAGCAGCCCCTATAGGACAGGGAACACTGAAGCTTTCTTT. Amino acids: CASSPYRTGNTEAFF.

This clone has only a few counts. The chain has TRBV6-6 and TRBJ1-2, with 9 bases matching TRBD1. Trimming took 4 bases from V and 2 from J; bases not matched to a gene: 5. Germline assignment: CDR1 MNHNY and CDR2 SVGAGI (reference sequence). The CDR3 extends over 15 amino acids. Here the CDR3 DNA reads TGTGCCAGCAGTTCCCCGGACAGGGGAAACTATGGCTACACCTTC. Amino acid sequence: CASSSPDRGNYGYTF.

Only a few counts were recorded for this clone. V usage is TRBV28 and J usage is TRBJ1-5, with D perhaps matching TRBD1 (5 bases). The CDR3 is 14 residues long. Germline-derived CDR1 and CDR2 are MDHEN and SYDVKM. V was clipped by 5 bases and J by 5 bases, with 13 bases between them. CDR3 in amino acids: CASSPGGGDQPQHF. The DNA of the CDR3 is TGTGCCAGCAGTCCTGGCGGGGGTGATCAGCCCCAGCATTTT.

This chain links TRBV30 with TRBJ2-2; a weak D match, TRBD1 (6 bases). Deletions cut 4 bases from V and 5 bases from J, with 11 bases between. The CDR3 is 13 amino acids. CDR1 is GTSNPN and CDR2 is SVGIG in the germline V gene (reference sequence). In DNA form, the CDR3 reads TGTGCCTGGATTTTGAGGGGGACCGGGGAGCTGTTTTTT. Its protein product is CAWILRGTGELFF. Together with reference TRBV30 and TRBJ2-2, the CDR3 gives the full variable domain: SQTIHQWPATLVQPVGSPLSLECTVEGTSNPNLYWYRQAAGRGLQLLFYSVGIGQISSEVPQNLSASRPQDRQFILSSKKLLLSDSGFYLCAWILRGTGELFFGEGSRLTVL.

In nucleotides, the CDR3 is TGTGCCAGCAGTTTAAGTGGACAGATCTATGGCTACACCTTC. This gives the protein CASSLSGQIYGYTF. The rearrangement uses TRBV28 and TRBJ1-2; D is perhaps TRBD1 (6 bases). This CDR3 spans 14 amino acids. CDR1 and CDR2 from the germline V gene are MDHEN and SYDVKM. Between the trimmed V and J ends, which lost 2 bases and 4 bases, there was a span of 11 bases.

The chain links TRBV29-1 to TRBJ1-1; tentative D call: TRBD1 (5 bases). From germline, CDR1 is SQVTM and CDR2 ANQGSEA. This CDR3 region has 13 residues. Trimming pared 5 bases from V and 3 bases from J, leaving 13 bases between. The CDR3 region has the DNA TGCAGCGTTCGTATGACAGACTACACTGAAGCTTTCTTT. Translating gives CSVRMTDYTEAFF.

The CDR3: CASSLDLDSGRARQYF. CDR3 bases: TGTGCCAGCAGCTTAGATCTTGATAGCGGGAGGGCACGGCAGTACTTC. The rearrangement uses TRBV11-2 and TRBJ2-7; 11 nucleotides match TRBD2. This CDR3 has 16 residues. V was pared by 0 bases and J by 9 bases, with 10 bases of the junction left unmatched. CDR1 and CDR2 (germline): SGHAT, FQNNGV.

This chain links TRBV5-1 with TRBJ1-6; possibly TRBD1 for D (6 bases). V shed 0 bases and J shed 10 bases, with 17 bases lying between them. The CDR3 sequence is 16 residues long. Germline values: CDR1 SGHRS, CDR2 YFSETQ. CDR3 bases: TGCGCCAGCAGCTTGGGAGGGGGGGCGTCAGTATCACCCCTCCACTTT. The encoded protein is CASSLGGGASVSPLHF.

The chain joins TRBV29-1 to TRBJ2-1, with TRBD1 identical over 8 bases. The trim removed 7 bases at V and 7 bases at J, leaving 6 bases unmatched. From germline, CDR1 is SQVTM and CDR2 ANQGSEA. The CDR3 loop spans 12 amino acids. The CDR3 coding sequence is TGCAGCGGTAACAGGGGGAGGAATGAGCAGTTCTTC. Its translation: CSGNRGRNEQFF.

This clone was seen just once. This chain joins TRBV28 and TRBJ1-5, with 7 bases that match TRBD1. The CDR3 is 13 amino acids. V was clipped by 5 bases and J by 7 bases; unmatched bases: 5. In germline, CDR1 is MDHEN, CDR2 SYDVKM. As DNA, the CDR3 is TGTGCCAGCAGTCTTACAGGGGAGCAGCCCCAGCATTTT. As protein: CASSLTGEQPQHF.